This TCR beta chain is drawn from a study of T cells in localized non-small cell lung cancer. There are a few counts of this clone. Its antigen is as yet unknown. TCRdb keeps only in-frame clones here, not all; method: immunoSEQ multiplex PCR. The sample consists of approximately 1,600 clones, around 25% of them appearing once. Points from the study as a whole: Median around 56 top-100 tumor clones were shared with paired adjacent lung. The study found T cell clonality highest in uninvolved adjacent lung, above tumor.

CDR1 ENHRY and CDR2 SYGVKD come from the germline V gene. V was clipped by 7 bases and J by 1 base; unmatched bases: 4. CDR3 length: 14 residues. The receptor was isolated from an older male donor with stage II squamous cell lung carcinoma. This chain joins TRBV10-3 and TRBJ2-5; the match to TRBD2 covers 9 bases. The sequencing here drew on lung tumor tissue, taken before any cancer treatment. DNA for the CDR3: TGTGCCATCAACCAGCGGGGGGCCCAAGAGACCCAGTACTTC. This gives the protein CAINQRGAQETQYF.